This TCR beta chain appears in the sequencing data of a study of T cell changes during pregnancy in multiple sclerosis. Clones were sequenced by immunoSEQ multiplex PCR, and TCRdb holds only the in-frame ones, with some missing. The data show approximately 90,000 clones, about 94% seen once. As regards this clone: The junction and the germline gene differ at one end; a read error may be behind it.

Material: peripheral blood, obtained in the third trimester of pregnancy. The clonotype was recovered from a female donor with multiple sclerosis, enrolled in a pregnancy study.

CDR3 nucleotides: TGTGCCAGCAGTTTTAATTTGAGGACTGAGGCTTTCTTT. Amino acids: CASSFNLRTEAFF. The rearrangement joins TRBV28 to TRBJ1-1, with D unresolved. Germline CDR1 is MDHEN and CDR2 is SYDVKM. This CDR3 is 13 amino acids long.